The clone carrying this TCR beta chain came up a few times. What it binds is unknown. The data derive from a study of beta chain features in type 1 diabetes. With 5 bases removed from V and 3 bases from J, the gap between germline ends came to 13 bases. Germline V gives CDR1 MNHEY, CDR2 SVGAGI. CDR3 size: 14 residues. All of the isolated RNA was reverse transcribed, so expressed TCRB transcripts were sequenced. TCRdb keeps only in-frame clones here, not all; method: immunoSEQ multiplex PCR. The profile shows 300,000 or so clones, approximately 9.7% of them singletons. Study observations and caveats: Type 1 diabetes patients had TCRB CDR3s that were shorter (moderately but significantly so) in all four CD4+ subsets. PCR may have favored shorter templates equally in patients and controls.

CD45RO/CCR7/CD25/CD127/CD95/CD27 separated CD4+ naive, central memory, regulatory and stem cell-like memory cells by sorting. Sequencing was performed on central memory CD4+ T cells from blood. This chain links TRBV6-5 with TRBJ2-5; a weak D match, TRBD1 (5 bases). This TCR was sampled from a man aged 25-40 years with type 1 diabetes. CDR3 sequence: CASSPLGREETQYF. CDR3 nucleotides: TGTGCCAGCAGTCCCCTCGGCAGGGAAGAGACCCAGTACTTC.